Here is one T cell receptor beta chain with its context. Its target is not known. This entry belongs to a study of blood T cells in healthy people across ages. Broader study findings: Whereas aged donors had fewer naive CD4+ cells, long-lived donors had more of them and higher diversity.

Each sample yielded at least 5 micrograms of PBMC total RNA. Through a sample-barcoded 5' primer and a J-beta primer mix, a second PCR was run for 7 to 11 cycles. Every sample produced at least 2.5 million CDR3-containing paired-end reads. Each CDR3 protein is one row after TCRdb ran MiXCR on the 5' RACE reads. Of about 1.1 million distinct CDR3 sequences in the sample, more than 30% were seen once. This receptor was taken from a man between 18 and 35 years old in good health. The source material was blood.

The CDR3: CASSRDNPSNQPQHF. The DNA of the CDR3 is TGCGCCAGCAGCCGGGACAACCCTAGCAATCAGCCCCAGCATTTT. This sequence joins TRBV5-1 and TRBJ1-5; tentatively, D is TRBD1 (6 bases). Germline lookup yields CDR1 SGHRS and CDR2 YFSETQ. With 4 bases removed from V and 0 bases from J, the gap between germline ends came to 11 bases. The CDR3 extends over 15 amino acids.